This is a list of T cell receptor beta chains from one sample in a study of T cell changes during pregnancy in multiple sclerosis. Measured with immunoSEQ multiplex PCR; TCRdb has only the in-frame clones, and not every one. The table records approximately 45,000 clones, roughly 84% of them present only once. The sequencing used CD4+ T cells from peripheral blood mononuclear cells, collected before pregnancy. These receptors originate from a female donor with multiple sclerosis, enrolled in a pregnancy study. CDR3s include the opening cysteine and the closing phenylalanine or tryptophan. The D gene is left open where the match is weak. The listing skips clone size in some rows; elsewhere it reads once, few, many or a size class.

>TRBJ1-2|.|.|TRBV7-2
TGTGCCAGCAGCCGCAAGTCCGGCTATGGCTACACCTTC
CASSRKSGYGYTF
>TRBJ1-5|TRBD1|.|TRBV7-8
TGTGCCAGCACTCAGGGGGTAGATCAGCCCCAGCATTTT
CASTQGVDQPQHF
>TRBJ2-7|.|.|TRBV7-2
TGTGCCAGCAGCTTAGAGGGGGTCCCCCGGGAGCAGTACTTC
CASSLEGVPREQYF
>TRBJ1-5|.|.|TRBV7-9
TGTGCCAGCAGCCCCCGGGGGGGGGTGGACCAGCCCCAGCATTTT
CASSPRGGVDQPQHF
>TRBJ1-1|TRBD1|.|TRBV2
TGTGCCAGCAGAGAGGACAGGAGCTTTTCTGAAGCTTTCTTT
CASREDRSFSEAFF
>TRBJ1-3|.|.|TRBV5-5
TGTGCCAGCAGGTCAACCTCCGGGACTATGAGAAACACCATATATTTT
CASRSTSGTMRNTIYF
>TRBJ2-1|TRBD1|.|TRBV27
TGTGCCAGCAGTTTTGGCGACAGGGGAGTCCATGAGCAGTTCTTC
CASSFGDRGVHEQFF
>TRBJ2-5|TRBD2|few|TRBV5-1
TGCGCCAGCAGCTTGGAGGGACTAGCGGGAGAGACCCAGTACTTC
CASSLEGLAGETQYF
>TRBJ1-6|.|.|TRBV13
TGTGCCACGACACAGGGACCAAACTCCTATAATTCACCCCTCCACTTT
CATTQGPNSYNSPLHF
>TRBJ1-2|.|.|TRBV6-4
TGTGCCAGCAGTCCGGCCCAGGCTAACTATGGCTACACCTTC
CASSPAQANYGYTF
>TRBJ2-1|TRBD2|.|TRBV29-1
TGCAGCGTTACGCGGGAGGCGAATGAGCAGTTCTTC
CSVTREANEQFF
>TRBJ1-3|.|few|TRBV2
TGTGCCAGCAGTGAGCCCTTGGCAACCTCTGGAAACACCATATATTTT
CASSEPLATSGNTIYF
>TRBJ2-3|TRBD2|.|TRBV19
TGTGCCAGTAGCCAACTAGCGGGGGGGCCGGTGGCGCAGTATTTT
CASSQLAGGPVAQYF
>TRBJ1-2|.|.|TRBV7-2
TGTGCCAGCAGCTTAGGGGCAGGGATTCAATATGGCTACACCTTC
CASSLGAGIQYGYTF
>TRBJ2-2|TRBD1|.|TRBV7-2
TGTGCCAGCAGCGTACCGGGACAGGGGGTATTTGACACCGGGGAGCTGTTTTTT
CASSVPGQGVFDTGELFF
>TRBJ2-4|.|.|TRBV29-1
TGCCTAATCCGGGGGAAAAACATTCAGTACTTC
CLIRGKNIQYF
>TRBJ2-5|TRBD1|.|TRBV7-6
TGTGCCAGCAGCTCCATCCGGGACAGGGGGCGGGAGACCCAGTACTTC
CASSSIRDRGRETQYF
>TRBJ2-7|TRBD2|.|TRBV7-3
TGTGCCAGCAGCCCAACTAGCGGGAGCTCCTACGAGCAGTACTTC
CASSPTSGSSYEQYF
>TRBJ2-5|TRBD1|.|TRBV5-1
TGCGCCAGCAGCGGCGGGACAGGGTCCCAAGAGACCCAGTACTTC
CASSGGTGSQETQYF
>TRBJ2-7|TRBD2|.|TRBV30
TGTGCCTGGAACCCGCGACTAGCGGGGAGCTACGAGCAGTACTTC
CAWNPRLAGSYEQYF
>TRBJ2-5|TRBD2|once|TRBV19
TGTGCCACCCGCTCGGCGGGAGGGGTAGAGACCCAGTACTTC
CATRSAGGVETQYF
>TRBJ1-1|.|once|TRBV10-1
TGCGCCAGCATTATAACGAGGGGGACATTGAACACTGAAGCTTTCTTT
CASIITRGTLNTEAFF
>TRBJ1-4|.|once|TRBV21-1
TGTGCCAGCAGCCCGCATTACAGGGATGGTGAAAAACTGTTTTTT
CASSPHYRDGEKLFF
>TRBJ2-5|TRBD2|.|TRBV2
TGTGCCAGCAGCGGAAGACTAGCGGAGGGGGAGACCCAGTACTTC
CASSGRLAEGETQYF
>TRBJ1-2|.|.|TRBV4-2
TGTGCCAGCAGCCTCAGGGATCTGGACTATGGCTACACCTTC
CASSLRDLDYGYTF
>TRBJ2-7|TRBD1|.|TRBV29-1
TGCAGCGTTGACCGGACAGGGGGCACAGACGAGCAGTACTTC
CSVDRTGGTDEQYF
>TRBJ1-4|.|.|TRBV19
TGTGCCAGTAGTCATTCCGGGGGTAATGAAAAACTGTTTTTT
CASSHSGGNEKLFF
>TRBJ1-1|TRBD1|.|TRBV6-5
TGTGCCAGCACCCATCTGACGGGACAGCCAACTGAAGCTTTCTTT
CASTHLTGQPTEAFF
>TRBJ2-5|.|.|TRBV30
TGTGCCTGGAGGCCGCACTTTAGTAAAGAGACCCAGTACTTC
CAWRPHFSKETQYF
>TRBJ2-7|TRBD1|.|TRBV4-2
TGTGCCAGCAGCCCACAGGGGACAGCTTCCTACGAGCAGTACTTC
CASSPQGTASYEQYF
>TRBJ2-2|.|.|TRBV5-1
TGCGCCAGCAGCACTTCAGGGTCAAACACCGGGGAGCTGTTTTTT
CASSTSGSNTGELFF
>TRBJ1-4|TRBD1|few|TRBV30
TGTGCCTGGAGCCCCGGGACAGGGGACGAAAAACTGTTTTTT
CAWSPGTGDEKLFF
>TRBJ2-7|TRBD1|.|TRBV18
TGTGCCAGCTCACCTTCCGGACAGGGAAACGAGCAGTACTTC
CASSPSGQGNEQYF
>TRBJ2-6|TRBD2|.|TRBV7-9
TGTGCCAGCAGCTTAGAGATACTAGCGGCTTCCTCTGGGGCCAACGTCCTGACTTTC
CASSLEILAASSGANVLTF
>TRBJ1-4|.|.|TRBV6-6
TGTGCCAGCAGCGGCGCGGCGGAAAAACTGTTTTTT
CASSGAAEKLFF
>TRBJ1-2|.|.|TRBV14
TGTGCCAGCAGCCAAGTTGAGACCGGGAAAACCTTC
CASSQVETGKTF
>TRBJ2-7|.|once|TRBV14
TGTGCCAGCAGCCAAGAAGTGGGTGAGGGCGGGCACGAGCAGTACTTC
CASSQEVGEGGHEQYF
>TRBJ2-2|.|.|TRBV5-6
TGTGCCAGCAGCTTGCTGTATAACACCGGGGAGCTGTTTTTT
CASSLLYNTGELFF
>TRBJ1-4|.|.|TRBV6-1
TGTGCCAGCATGCTGACCGGGATGAGGGAAAAACTGTTTTTT
CASMLTGMREKLFF
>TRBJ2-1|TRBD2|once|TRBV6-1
TGTGCCAGCACACCCCTTACTAGCGGACACAATGAGCAGTTCTTC
CASTPLTSGHNEQFF